This T cell receptor beta chain was sequenced in a study of T-cell reconstitution after alpha-beta-depleted transplantation in children. The V and J ends lost 1 base and 2 bases respectively, with 10 bases between them. The V gene's germline CDR1 is SEHNR and CDR2 FQNEAQ (reference sequence). The CDR3 sequence is 15 residues long. The authors prepared the TCRbeta library with unique molecular identifiers. TCRdb re-derived calls from the PCR reads in MiXCR, one entry per CDR3 protein. The sample has some 280,000 distinct CDR3 sequences, 9.5% to 10% seen once; the top ten hold about a tenth. The sample was PBMCs from the stem cell graft donor, taken from the stem cell graft. This sequence joins TRBV7-9 and TRBJ2-3, with D perhaps being TRBD1 or TRBD2 (5 bases each). This TCR came from a human donor who donated a stem cell graft to a child with SCID. The CDR3: CASSLVLGDTDTQYF. The CDR3, as DNA: TGTGCCAGCAGCTTAGTCTTGGGGGACACAGATACGCAGTATTTT.